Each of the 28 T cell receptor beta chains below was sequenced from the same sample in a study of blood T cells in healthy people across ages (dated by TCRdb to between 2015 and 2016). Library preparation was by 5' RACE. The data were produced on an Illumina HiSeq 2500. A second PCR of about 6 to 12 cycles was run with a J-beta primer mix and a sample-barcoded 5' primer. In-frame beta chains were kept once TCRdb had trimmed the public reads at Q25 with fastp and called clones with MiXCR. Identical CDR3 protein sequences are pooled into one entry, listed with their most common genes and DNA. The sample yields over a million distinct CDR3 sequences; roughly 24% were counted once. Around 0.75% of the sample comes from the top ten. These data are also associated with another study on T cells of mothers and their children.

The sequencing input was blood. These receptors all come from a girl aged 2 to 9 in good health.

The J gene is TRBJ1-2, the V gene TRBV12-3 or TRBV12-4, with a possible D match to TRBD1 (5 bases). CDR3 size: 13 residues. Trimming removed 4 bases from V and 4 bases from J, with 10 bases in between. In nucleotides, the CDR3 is TGTGCCAGCAGTTGGGGACGGACCTATGGCTACACCTTC. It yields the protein CASSWGRTYGYTF.

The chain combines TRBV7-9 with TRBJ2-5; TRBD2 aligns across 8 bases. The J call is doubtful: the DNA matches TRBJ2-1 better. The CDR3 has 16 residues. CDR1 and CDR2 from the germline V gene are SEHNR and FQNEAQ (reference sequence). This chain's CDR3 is CASSTHREGLFNEQFF. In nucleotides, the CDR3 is TGTGCCAGCAGCACCCACCGGGAGGGCCTATTTAATGAGCAGTTCTTC.

Here the CDR3 reads CASSFGSVVSEQFF. CDR3 nucleotide sequence: TGTGCCAGCAGCTTTGGGTCAGTAGTTAGTGAGCAGTTCTTC. V gene TRBV11-2 combines with J gene TRBJ2-1; D unclear. The CDR3 loop spans 14 amino acids. V lost 3 bases to trimming and J lost 9 bases, with 15 bases between them. The V gene's germline CDR1 is SGHAT and CDR2 FQNNGV.

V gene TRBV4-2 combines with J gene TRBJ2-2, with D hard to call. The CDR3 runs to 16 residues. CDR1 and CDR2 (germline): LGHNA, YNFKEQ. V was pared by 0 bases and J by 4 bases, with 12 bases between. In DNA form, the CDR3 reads TGTGCCAGCAGCCAAGATCAAGAACCGACCACCGGGGAGCTGTTTTTT. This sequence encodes CASSQDQEPTTGELFF.

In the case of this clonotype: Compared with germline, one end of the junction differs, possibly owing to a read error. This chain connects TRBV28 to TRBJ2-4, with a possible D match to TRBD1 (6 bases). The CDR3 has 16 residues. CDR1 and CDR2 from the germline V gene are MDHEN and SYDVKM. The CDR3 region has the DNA TGTGCCAGCAGTTTAGCCCAGGGGCTGAGTGTGAACATTCGGTACTTC. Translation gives CASSLAQGLSVNIRYF. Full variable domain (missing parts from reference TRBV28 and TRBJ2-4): DVKVTQSSRYLVKRTGEKVFLECVQDMDHENMFWYRQDPGLGLRLIYFSYDVKMKEKGDIPEGYSVSREKKERFSLILESASTNQTSMYLCASSLAQGLSVNIRYFGAGTRLSVL.

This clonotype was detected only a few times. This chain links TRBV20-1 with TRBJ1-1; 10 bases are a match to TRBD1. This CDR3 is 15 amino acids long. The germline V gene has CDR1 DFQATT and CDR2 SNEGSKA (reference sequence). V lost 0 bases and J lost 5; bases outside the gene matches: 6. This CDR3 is CSARDPGTGVTEAFF. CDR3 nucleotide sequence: TGCAGTGCTAGAGACCCCGGGACAGGGGTGACTGAAGCTTTCTTT.

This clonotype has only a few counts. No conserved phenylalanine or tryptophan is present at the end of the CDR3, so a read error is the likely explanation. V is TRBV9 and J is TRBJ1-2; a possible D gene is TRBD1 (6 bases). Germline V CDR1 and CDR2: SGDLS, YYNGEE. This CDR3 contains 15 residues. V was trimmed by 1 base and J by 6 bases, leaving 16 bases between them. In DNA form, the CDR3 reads TGTGCCAGCAGCGTATCGTTCAGGGGAAATAATGGCTACACCGTC. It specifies CASSVSFRGNNGYTV.

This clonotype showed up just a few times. The CDR3 DNA follows: TGCGCCAGCAGCTTGACTTTCGTTGTAACCGGGGGAGTTCAGCAGTTCTTC. Protein product: CASSLTFVVTGGVQQFF. V usage is TRBV5-1 and J usage is TRBJ2-5; TRBD2 is a possible D gene (6 bases). The J call may be incorrect, as the DNA end agrees better with TRBJ2-1. The CDR3 is 17 amino acids. The germline V gene has CDR1 SGHRS and CDR2 YFSETQ.

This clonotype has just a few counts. DNA of the CDR3: TGTGCCAGCAGTGACGTTTACTACGAGCAGTACTTC. This encodes CASSDVYYEQYF. The chain uses TRBV6-1 and TRBJ2-7; D not resolved. CDR1 MNHNS and CDR2 SASEGT come from the germline V gene. This CDR3 region has 12 residues. V was cut by 3 bases and J by 3 bases, with 6 bases left in between.

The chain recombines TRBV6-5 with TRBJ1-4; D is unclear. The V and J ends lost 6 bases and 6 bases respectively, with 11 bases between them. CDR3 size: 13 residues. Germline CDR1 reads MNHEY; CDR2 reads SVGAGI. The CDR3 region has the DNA TGTGCCAGCAGCCCTGGGATAGATGAAAAACTGTTTTTT. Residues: CASSPGIDEKLFF.

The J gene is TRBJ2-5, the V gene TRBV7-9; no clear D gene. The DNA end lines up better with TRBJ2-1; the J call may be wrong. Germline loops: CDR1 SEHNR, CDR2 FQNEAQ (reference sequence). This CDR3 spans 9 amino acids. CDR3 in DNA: TGTGCCAGCAGCTTATTTCAGTTCTTC. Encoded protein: CASSLFQFF.

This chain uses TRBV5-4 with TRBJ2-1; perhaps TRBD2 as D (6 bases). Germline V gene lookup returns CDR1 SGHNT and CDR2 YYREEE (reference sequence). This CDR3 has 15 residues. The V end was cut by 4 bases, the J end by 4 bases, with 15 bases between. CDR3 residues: CASSVTRAGYNEQFF. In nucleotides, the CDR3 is TGTGCCAGCAGCGTGACCAGGGCGGGATACAATGAGCAGTTCTTC.

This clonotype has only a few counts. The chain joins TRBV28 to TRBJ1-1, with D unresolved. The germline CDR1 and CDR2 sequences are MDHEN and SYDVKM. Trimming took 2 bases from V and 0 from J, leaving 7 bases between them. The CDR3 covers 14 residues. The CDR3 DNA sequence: TGTGCCAGCAGTTTAGGGGTGATGAACACTGAAGCTTTCTTT. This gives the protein CASSLGVMNTEAFF.

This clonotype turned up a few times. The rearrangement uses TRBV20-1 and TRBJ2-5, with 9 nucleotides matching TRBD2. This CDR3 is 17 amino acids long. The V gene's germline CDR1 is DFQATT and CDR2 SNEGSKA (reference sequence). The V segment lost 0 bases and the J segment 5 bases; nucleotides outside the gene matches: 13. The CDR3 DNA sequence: TGCAGTGCTAGAGATCCACTTCCTGGCGGGGGGGTTGAGACCCAGTACTTC. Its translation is CSARDPLPGGGVETQYF.

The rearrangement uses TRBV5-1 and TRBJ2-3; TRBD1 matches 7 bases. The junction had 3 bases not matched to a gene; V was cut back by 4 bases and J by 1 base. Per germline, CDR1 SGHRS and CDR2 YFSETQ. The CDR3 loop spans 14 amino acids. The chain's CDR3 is CASSTDRGTDTQYF. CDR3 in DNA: TGCGCCAGCAGCACAGACAGGGGCACAGATACGCAGTATTTT.

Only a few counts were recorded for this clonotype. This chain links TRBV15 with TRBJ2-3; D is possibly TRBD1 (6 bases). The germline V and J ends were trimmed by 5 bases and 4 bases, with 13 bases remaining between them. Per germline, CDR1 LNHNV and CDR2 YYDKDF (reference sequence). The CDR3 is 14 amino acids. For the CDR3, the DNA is TGTGCCACCAGCGGAAGTAAGGGGGCAGATACGCAGTATTTT. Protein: CATSGSKGADTQYF.

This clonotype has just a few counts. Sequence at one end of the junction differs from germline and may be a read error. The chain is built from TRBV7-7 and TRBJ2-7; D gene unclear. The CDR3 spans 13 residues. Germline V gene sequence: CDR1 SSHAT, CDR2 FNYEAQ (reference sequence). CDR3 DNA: TGTGCTAGCAGCTTAAGAGCCGGGTTGGAGCAGTACTTC. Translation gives CASSLRAGLEQYF.

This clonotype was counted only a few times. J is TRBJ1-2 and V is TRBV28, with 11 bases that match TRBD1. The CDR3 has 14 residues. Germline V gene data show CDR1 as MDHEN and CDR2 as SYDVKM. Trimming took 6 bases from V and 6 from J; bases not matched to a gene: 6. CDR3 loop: CASRTGDRGNGYTF. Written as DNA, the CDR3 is TGTGCCAGCAGAACCGGGGACAGGGGGAATGGCTACACCTTC.

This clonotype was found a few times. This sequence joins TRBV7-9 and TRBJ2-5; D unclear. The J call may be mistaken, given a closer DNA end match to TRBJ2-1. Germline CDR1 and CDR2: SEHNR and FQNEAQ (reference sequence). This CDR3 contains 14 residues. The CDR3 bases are TGTGCCAGCAGCTTAGACGGAAGTCGCAATGAGCAGTTCTTC. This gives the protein CASSLDGSRNEQFF.

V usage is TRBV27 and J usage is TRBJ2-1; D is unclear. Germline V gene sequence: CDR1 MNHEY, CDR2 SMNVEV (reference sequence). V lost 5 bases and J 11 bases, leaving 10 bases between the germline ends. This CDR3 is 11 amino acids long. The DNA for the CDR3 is TGTGCCAGCAGTAACCGGGCCAAGCAGTTCTTC. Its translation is CASSNRAKQFF.

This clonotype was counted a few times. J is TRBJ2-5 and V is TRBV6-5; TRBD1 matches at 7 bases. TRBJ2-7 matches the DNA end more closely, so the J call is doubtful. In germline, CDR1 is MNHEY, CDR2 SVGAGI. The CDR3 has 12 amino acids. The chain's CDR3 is CASRTGDGEQYF. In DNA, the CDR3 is TGTGCCAGCAGAACAGGGGATGGCGAGCAGTACTTC.

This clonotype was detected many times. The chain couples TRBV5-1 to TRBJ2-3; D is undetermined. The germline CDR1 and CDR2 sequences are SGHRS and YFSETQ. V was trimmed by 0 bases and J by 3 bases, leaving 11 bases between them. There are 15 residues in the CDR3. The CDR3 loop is CASSLGPGFTDTQYF. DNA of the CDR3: TGCGCCAGCAGCTTGGGTCCTGGGTTTACAGATACGCAGTATTTT.

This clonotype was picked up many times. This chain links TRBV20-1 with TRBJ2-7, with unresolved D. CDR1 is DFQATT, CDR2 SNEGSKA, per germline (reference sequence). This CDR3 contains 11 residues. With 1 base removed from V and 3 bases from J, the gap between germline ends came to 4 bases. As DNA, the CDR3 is TGCAGTGCTAGAGGGAGCTACGAGCAGTACTTC. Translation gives CSARGSYEQYF.

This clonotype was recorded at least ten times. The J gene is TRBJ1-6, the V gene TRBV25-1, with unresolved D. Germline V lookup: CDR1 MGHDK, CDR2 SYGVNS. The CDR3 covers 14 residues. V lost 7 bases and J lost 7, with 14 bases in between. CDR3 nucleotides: TGTGCCAGCAATCGCGGAGGAACAAATTCACCCCTCCACTTT. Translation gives CASNRGGTNSPLHF.

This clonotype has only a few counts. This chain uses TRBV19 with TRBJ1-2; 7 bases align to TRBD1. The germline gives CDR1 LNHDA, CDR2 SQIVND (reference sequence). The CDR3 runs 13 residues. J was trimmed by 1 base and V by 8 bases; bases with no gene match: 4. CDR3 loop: CASRRDSNYGYTF. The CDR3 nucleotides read TGTGCCAGTCGAAGGGACAGTAACTATGGCTACACCTTC.

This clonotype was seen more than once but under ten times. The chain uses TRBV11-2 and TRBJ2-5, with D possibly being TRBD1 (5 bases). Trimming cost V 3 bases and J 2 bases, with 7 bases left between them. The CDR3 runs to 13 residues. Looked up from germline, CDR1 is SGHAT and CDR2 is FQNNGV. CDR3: CASSLTEQETQYF. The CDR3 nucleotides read TGTGCCAGCAGCTTGACAGAACAAGAGACCCAGTACTTC.

The CDR3 DNA reads as TGTGCCAGCAGTGTTCCCGGGACACCAACCCTAGCCAAAAACATTCAGTACTTC. It translates to CASSVPGTPTLAKNIQYF. The chain carries TRBV12-3 or TRBV12-4 and TRBJ2-4; D perhaps matches TRBD1 (6 bases). Trimming cost V 5 bases and J 0 bases, with 20 bases left between them. The length of the CDR3 is 18 residues.

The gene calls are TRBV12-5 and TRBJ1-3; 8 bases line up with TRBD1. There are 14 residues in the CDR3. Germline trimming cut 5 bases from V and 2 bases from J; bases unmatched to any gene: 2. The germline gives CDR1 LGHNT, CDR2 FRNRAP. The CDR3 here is CASGLGQAGNTIYF. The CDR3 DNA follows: TGTGCTAGTGGTCTGGGACAGGCTGGAAACACCATATATTTT.